The 8 T cell receptor beta chains below all came from one sample that was sequenced in a study of blood T cell repertoires in COVID-19. This table comes from immunoSEQ multiplex PCR, and its TCRdb copy is limited to in-frame clones, with some not included. The sample lists some 390,000 clones; around 87% were seen once. Sequencing was done on a sample of PBMCs or T cells enriched from blood (not recorded which). The source of these receptors is a man younger than 40 who had recovered from COVID-19.

The chain employs TRBV7-9 and TRBJ1-6, with D hard to call. The germline V gene has CDR1 SEHNR and CDR2 FQNEAQ (reference sequence). This CDR3 comprises 14 residues. The V gene lost 5 bases and the J gene lost 10 bases, with 15 bases spanning the gap. Written as DNA, the CDR3 is TGTGCCAGCAGCCCCCGACACCCGTACTCACCCCTCCACTTT. Translation: CASSPRHPYSPLHF.

The chain combines TRBV11-2 with TRBJ2-7; maybe TRBD2 (6 bases). The CDR3 is made up of 14 amino acids. Trimming removed 4 bases from V and 2 bases from J, with 12 bases in between. Looked up from germline, CDR1 is SGHAT and CDR2 is FQNNGV. The CDR3 is CASSYGTGAYEQYF. The CDR3, as DNA: TGTGCCAGCAGCTACGGGACGGGAGCCTACGAGCAGTACTTC.

This clone has a single count. The gene calls are TRBV18 and TRBJ1-1, with 11 nucleotides matching TRBD1. Per germline, CDR1 KGHSH and CDR2 LQKENI. This CDR3 contains 17 residues. V gave up 3 bases and J gave up 5 bases; unmatched junction bases: 11. The DNA of the CDR3 is TGTGCCAGCTCACCCGGACAGGGGGCCGGGGTAGGGACTGAAGCTTTCTTT. This codes for CASSPGQGAGVGTEAFF.

There are a few counts of this clone. The genes are TRBV28 and TRBJ1-2, with D possibly matching TRBD1 (6 bases). The CDR3 covers 12 residues. The V end was cut by 6 bases, the J end by 5 bases, with 10 bases between. Germline CDR1 and CDR2: MDHEN and SYDVKM. CDR3: CASRRTGYGYTF. The CDR3 region has the DNA TGTGCCAGCAGGAGAACAGGGTATGGCTACACCTTC.

This chain links TRBV2 with TRBJ1-2; 8 nucleotides line up with TRBD1. The junction had 6 bases not matched to a gene; V was cut back by 6 bases and J by 3 bases. CDR3 length: 14 amino acids. Germline CDR1 and CDR2: SNHLY and FYNNEI. For the CDR3, the DNA is TGTGCCAGCAGGGCCCCGACAGGGGACTATGGCTACACCTTC. Residues: CASRAPTGDYGYTF.

V is TRBV28 and J is TRBJ2-7; 10 positions match TRBD1. CDR3 length: 14 amino acids. CDR1 and CDR2 from the germline V gene are MDHEN and SYDVKM. V trimming: 9 bases; J trimming: 7 bases; junction bases outside the gene matches: 12. CDR3 nucleotides: TGTGCCAGTGCGAGGACAGGGGGGGCGCGGGAGCAGTACTTC. It codes for CASARTGGAREQYF.

V usage is TRBV6-5 and J usage is TRBJ1-1, with 10 bases identical to TRBD1. This CDR3 has 14 amino acids. Germline V gene data show CDR1 as MNHEY and CDR2 as SVGAGI. Trimming took 6 bases from V and 3 from J; bases not matched to a gene: 4. CDR3 residues: CASRGTGEDTEAFF. CDR3 DNA: TGTGCCAGCAGGGGGACAGGGGAGGACACTGAAGCTTTCTTT.

The chain links TRBV4-1 to TRBJ2-3, with D perhaps matching TRBD2 (7 bases). Germline lookup yields CDR1 MGHRA and CDR2 YSYEKL. V gave up 1 base and J gave up 4 bases, with 15 bases separating them. The CDR3 is 16 residues long. This CDR3 reads CASSQGEGGWSDTQYF. The CDR3 DNA follows: TGCGCCAGCAGCCAAGGAGAGGGGGGGTGGTCAGATACGCAGTATTTT.